This T cell receptor beta chain was recovered during a study of Ad26.COV2.S vaccination and SARS-CoV-2 variants. At the level of the study: Ad26.COV2.S given intramuscularly, once or twice 56 days apart.

General study points: Considerable breadth of spike-specific CD8+ and CD4+ T cell responses has reportedly been documented following vaccination. Greater spike-specific TCR breadth was seen in vaccine recipients than in placebo recipients. Vaccine recipients and placebo recipients showed similar non-spike TCR breadth.

V lost 3 bases, J lost 2 bases, and 14 bases lay in between. Germline V lookup: CDR1 LNHDA, CDR2 SQIVND (reference sequence). The CDR3 is made up of 16 amino acids. Libraries were prepared by immunoSEQ multiplex PCR; TCRdb keeps only in-frame clonotypes and omits some of them. This repertoire shows about 410,000 clones, about 88% found once; its top ten account for 3.5%. Comment on this clone: No antigen is known for it.

The treatment denotes: 19 received Ad26.COV2.S at low or high dose, single or two shots; 5 received placebo; per-sample allocation not given. Sampling took place 63 days after the first vaccine or placebo injection. The chain is built from TRBV19 and TRBJ1-5, with D hard to call. This clonotype was sampled from a person between 18 and 60 years old who received the Ad26.COV2.S COVID-19 vaccine or a placebo. The material sequenced was peripheral blood, taken in a trial of Ad26.COV2.S vaccine versus placebo. The CDR3 region has the DNA TGTGCCAGTAGTATTAATAGTCTTTGGGGCAATCAGCCCCAGCATTTT. Its translation is CASSINSLWGNQPQHF.